One and the same sample provided the 23 T cell receptor beta chains below, sequenced in a study of T cell clonality in common variable immunodeficiency. Study-wide points: Fewer deletions and N-nucleotide insertions were reportedly seen in common variable immunodeficiency TCR beta sequences.

The assay was immunoSEQ multiplex PCR, and TCRdb's table has in-frame clones only and misses some. Observed are some 19,000 clones, no singletons, with the top ten taking roughly 7%. These receptors have no identified antigens. Sequences were obtained from peripheral blood mononuclear cells. Receptor source: a human donor with common variable immunodeficiency.

With respect to this clone: The missing CDR3 end, 3 residues past where the read stops, is filled in from the germline J gene. The genes are TRBV7-8 and TRBJ2-1; possible D gene TRBD2, 7 bases. The CDR3 is 16 residues long. Germline-derived CDR1 and CDR2 are SGHVS and FQNEAQ. Trimming stripped 5 bases from V and 4 bases from J, with 18 bases between. CDR3 DNA, as far as it was read: TGTGCCAGCAGCCGAAGGGGGAGGGGCGGTTACAATGAG. It yields the protein CASSRRGRGGYNE. The entire CDR3 is CASSRRGRGGYNEQFF.

This clone turned up a few times. Coverage ceases 3 residues before the CDR3 finishes, and the germline J gene fills in the end. The V call is TRBV19, the J call TRBJ2-7; 8 bases fit TRBD1. Germline V CDR1 and CDR2: LNHDA, SQIVND (reference sequence). Trimming took 5 bases from V and 4 from J; bases not matched to a gene: 7. CDR3 size: 14 residues. This CDR3 reads CASSLRTGNYEQYF. The covered CDR3 bases are TGTGCCAGTAGTCTAAGGACAGGGAATTACGAG.

This clone was counted between two and nine times. The junction departs from germline at one end; a sequencing error may be responsible. The CDR3 is cut off 3 residues early in the read; its end comes from the germline J gene. The J gene is TRBJ1-6, the V gene TRBV7-3; 10 positions agree with TRBD1. The germline CDR1 and CDR2 sequences are SGHTA and FQGTGA. This CDR3 contains 16 residues. The CDR3: CASSLTRQGAGSPLHF. Partial CDR3 DNA: TGTGCCAGCAGCCTAACCCGACAGGGGGCAGGTTCACCC.

This clone was observed many times. The DNA ends 3 residues before the CDR3 does, and the rest of the CDR3 is filled in from the germline J gene. This chain connects TRBV6-1 to TRBJ2-7; TRBD2 might be the D (6 bases). Germline V gives CDR1 MNHNS, CDR2 SASEGT. This CDR3 has 15 residues. Trimming shortened V by 2 bases and J by 3 bases, and 14 bases separated the two germline ends. Partial CDR3 DNA: TGTGCCAGCAGTGAAATCGGGGGAACGTTCTACGAG. This translates into CASSEIGGTFYE. In full, the CDR3 is CASSEIGGTFYEQYF.

This clone rates as medium-sized. The CDR3 goes on 3 residues after the read ends, and that part is filled in from the germline J gene. The rearrangement joins TRBV5-1 to TRBJ1-1; perhaps TRBD1 as D (5 bases). Germline assignment: CDR1 SGHRS and CDR2 YFSETQ. The CDR3 runs 14 residues. V gave up 3 bases and J gave up 4 bases, with 13 bases separating them. CDR3 DNA, as far as it was read: TGCGCCAGCAGCTCCCGGACATCGTCCACTGAA. This gives the protein CASSSRTSSTE. The whole CDR3 region reads CASSSRTSSTEAFF.

This clone was counted a few times. The observed sequence ends 3 residues before the CDR3 terminus, with the missing tail filled in from the germline J gene. The chain carries TRBV7-6 and TRBJ2-5; 8 bases fit TRBD1. J lost 6 bases, V lost 3 bases, and 6 bases had no gene match. Germline V lookup: CDR1 SGHVS, CDR2 FNYEAQ. The CDR3 extends over 14 amino acids. The part of the CDR3 DNA that was read is TGTGCCAGCAGCTTCGTACAGGGGGGAAAGACC. Protein: CASSFVQGGKT. The full CDR3 reads CASSFVQGGKTQYF.

This clone was seen only a few times. The CDR3 is cut off 3 residues early in the read; its end comes from the germline J gene. The chain employs TRBV7-2 and TRBJ1-5, with a weak D call TRBD1 (5 bases). The CDR3 is 15 amino acids. The V end was cut by 5 bases, the J end by 0 bases, with 11 bases between. CDR1 is SGHTA and CDR2 is FQGNSA in the germline V gene. CDR3 DNA, as far as it was read: TGTGCCAGCAGCCCTGGGGGGGGTAGCAATCAGCCC. Protein: CASSPGGGSNQP. The CDR3 reads in full as CASSPGGGSNQPQHF.

This clone was counted between two and nine times. The read terminates 3 residues ahead of where the CDR3 ends, so the germline J gene completes it. The chain combines TRBV7-2 with TRBJ1-1; TRBD1 matches at 9 bases. V lost 1 base to trimming and J lost 4 bases; unmatched junction nucleotides: 4. CDR3 length: 15 residues. Looked up from germline, CDR1 is SGHTA and CDR2 is FQGNSA. CDR3 DNA (partial): TGTGCCAGCAGCTTAGGGGACAGGGCGGGCACTGAA. Its protein is CASSLGDRAGTE. The complete CDR3 reads CASSLGDRAGTEAFF.

Regarding this clone: Sequencing ends 3 residues short of the CDR3 end; the germline J gene provides the rest. The genes are TRBV5-5 and TRBJ1-5, with D possibly being TRBD1 (5 bases). Between the trimmed V and J ends, which lost 0 bases and 6 bases, there was a span of 13 bases. CDR1 and CDR2 (germline): SGHKS, YYEKEE (reference sequence). The CDR3 runs to 15 residues. Incomplete CDR3 DNA: TGTGCCAGCAGCTTGGGGGGGGGAGTAGGTCAGCCC. Translating it yields CASSLGGGVGQP. In full, the CDR3 is CASSLGGGVGQPQHF.

This clone occurred many times. The CDR3 extends 3 residues past the end of the read, so its final part is completed from the germline J gene. Other nucleotide sequences in the sample specify the same CDR3. The J gene is TRBJ1-2, the V gene TRBV7-2; maybe TRBD1 (6 bases). This CDR3 spans 15 amino acids. With 3 bases removed from V and 2 bases from J, the gap between germline ends came to 13 bases. Germline CDR1 and CDR2: SGHTA and FQGNSA. The CDR3 sequence is CASSFQQGPNYGYTF. Incomplete CDR3 DNA: TGTGCCAGCAGCTTCCAACAGGGTCCAAACTATGGC.

This clone has more than one count but fewer than ten. The CDR3 extends 3 residues past the end of the read, so its final part is completed from the germline J gene. The chain uses TRBV11-2 and TRBJ2-5; TRBD1 might be the D (6 bases). V was shortened by 5 bases and J by 5 bases, with 18 bases between the two germline ends. This CDR3 has 15 residues. CDR1 is SGHAT and CDR2 is FQNNGV in the germline V gene. The part of the CDR3 DNA that was read is TGTGCCAGCAGCCTCGGACAGCCAACGGGGGAGACC. It translates to CASSLGQPTGET. The complete CDR3 reads CASSLGQPTGETQYF.

This clone was recorded a few times. CDR3 sequence reads: CASRGTSRENEQFF. The CDR3 DNA, read in part, is TGTGCCAGCAGAGGGACTAGCCGAGAGAATGAG. The chain is built from TRBV6-2 or TRBV6-3 and TRBJ2-1; 9 positions agree with TRBD2. The CDR3 end falls 3 residues outside the read, so it is completed with the germline J gene. The CDR3 sequence is 14 residues long. Germline CDR1 is MNHEY and CDR2 is SVGEGT. The V gene end was trimmed by 6 bases and the J gene end by 7 bases; junction bases not matched to a gene: 7.

This clone came up many times. The CDR3 extends 3 residues past the end of the read, so its final part is completed from the germline J gene. This chain joins TRBV30 and TRBJ2-3, with 8 bases aligning to TRBD1. Germline V lookup: CDR1 GTSNPN, CDR2 SVGIG (reference sequence). The CDR3 contains 13 residues. The CDR3 bases that were read are TGTGCCTGGAGTGTCGGACAGGGACAAACG. Encoded protein: CAWSVGQGQT. The whole CDR3 reads CAWSVGQGQTQYF.

A note on this clone: The read ends 3 residues early relative to the CDR3; the germline J gene fills the gap. V gene TRBV6-2 or TRBV6-3 combines with J gene TRBJ2-5, with a tentative D call TRBD1 (6 bases). Trimming removed 6 bases from V and 5 bases from J, with 19 bases in between. CDR1 and CDR2 from the germline V gene are MNHEY and SVGEGT. This CDR3 is 15 amino acids long. CDR3 residues: CASRRRSRQEETQYF. CDR3 bases read: TGTGCCAGCAGACGGCGTTCACGACAGGAGGAGACC.

This clone was seen more than once but under ten times. The sequenced part of the CDR3 DNA is TGTGCCAGTGGAGGGCAGGGAAGGGTCGGTGAG. The encoded protein is CASGGQGRVGE. The whole CDR3 region reads CASGGQGRVGEQFF. The rearrangement joins TRBV19 to TRBJ2-1, with D possibly TRBD2 on 6 matching bases. The sequenced fragment ends 3 residues before the CDR3 boundary, so the rest is inferred from the germline J gene. Germline CDR1 and CDR2: LNHDA and SQIVND (reference sequence). V shed 8 bases and J shed 9 bases, with 20 bases lying between them. The CDR3 totals 14 residues.

To note about this clone: With the read ending 3 residues before the CDR3 end, the germline J gene is used to fill in that end. The rearrangement joins TRBV18 to TRBJ2-1, with TRBD1 identical over 11 bases. The CDR3 is 16 amino acids. Germline values: CDR1 KGHSH, CDR2 LQKENI. Losses at the gene ends were 3 bases for V and 6 bases for J; bases not matched to a gene: 7. CDR3 DNA (partial): TGTGCCAGCTCACCCCCCGGGACAGGGGGTCTCAATGAG. This translates into CASSPPGTGGLNE. The whole CDR3 protein is CASSPPGTGGLNEQFF.

This clone was counted ten times or more. The read ends 3 residues before the CDR3 terminus; that terminus is restored from the germline J gene. The V call is TRBV7-9, the J call TRBJ2-3; weak D call: TRBD2 (5 bases). CDR1 is SEHNR, CDR2 FQNEAQ, per germline (reference sequence). The ends were cut back, 0 bases at V and 5 bases at J, with 9 bases in the middle. The CDR3 is 14 amino acids. CDR3 DNA, as far as it was read: TGTGCCAGCAGCTTAGCATCCGGGGAAGATACG. This translates into CASSLASGEDT. The entire CDR3 reads CASSLASGEDTQYF. Full variable domain (outside the CDR3, taken from reference TRBV7-9 and TRBJ2-3): DTGVSQNPRHKITKRGQNVTFRCDPISEHNRLYWYRQTLGQGPEFLTYFQNEAQLEKSRLLSDRFSAERPKGSFSTLEIQRTEQGDSAMYLCASSLASGEDTQYFGPGTRLTVL.

This clone turned up a few times. The CDR3 end falls 3 residues outside the read, so it is completed with the germline J gene. This sequence joins TRBV18 and TRBJ1-2; weak D call: TRBD1 (5 bases). The CDR3 extends over 15 amino acids. CDR1 is KGHSH, CDR2 LQKENI, per germline. Trimming took off 2 bases at V and 5 bases at J, with 15 bases between the two ends. The CDR3 is CASSPGAGPLYGYTF. The sequenced part of the CDR3 DNA is TGTGCCAGCTCACCAGGTGCAGGGCCACTATATGGC.

Concerning this clone: The CDR3 extends 3 residues past the end of the read, so its final part is completed from the germline J gene. This sequence joins TRBV2 and TRBJ1-1, with 8 positions matching TRBD1. Losses at the gene ends were 4 bases for V and 3 bases for J; bases not matched to a gene: 4. CDR1 is SNHLY, CDR2 FYNNEI, per germline. This CDR3 spans 14 amino acids. The CDR3 loop reads CASSVGTGYTEAFF. The DNA read from the CDR3 is TGTGCCAGCAGTGTAGGGACAGGTTACACTGAA.

This clone came up many times. The read is 3 residues too short to cover the CDR3 end, so that end is filled in from the germline J gene. This chain uses TRBV7-9 with TRBJ1-5; TRBD1 is a possible D gene (5 bases). The length of the CDR3 is 12 residues. V was trimmed by 2 bases and J by 6 bases, leaving 5 bases between them. Germline V gene data show CDR1 as SEHNR and CDR2 as FQNEAQ (reference sequence). The CDR3: CASSLRGQPQHF. CDR3 DNA, as far as it was read: TGTGCCAGCAGCTTAAGGGGTCAGCCC. Based on the CDR3 plus reference TRBV7-9 and TRBJ1-5, the full variable domain is DTGVSQNPRHKITKRGQNVTFRCDPISEHNRLYWYRQTLGQGPEFLTYFQNEAQLEKSRLLSDRFSAERPKGSFSTLEIQRTEQGDSAMYLCASSLRGQPQHFGDGTRLSIL.

A note on this clone: Coverage ceases 3 residues before the CDR3 finishes, and the germline J gene fills in the end. The chain joins TRBV7-3 to TRBJ2-7; TRBD1 matches at 12 bases. CDR1 SGHTA and CDR2 FQGTGA come from the germline V gene. V dropped 4 bases and J dropped 6; count of bases not matched to a gene: 7. The CDR3 runs to 15 residues. The sequenced part of the CDR3 DNA is TGTGCCAGCAGCTCCTCCGGGACAGGGGGCGCCGAG. Translating gives CASSSSGTGGAE. The full CDR3 reads CASSSSGTGGAEQYF.

Note on this clone: At one end, the junction sequence differs from germline, possibly due to a read error. The sequence runs out 3 residues before the end of the CDR3; the remainder is reconstructed from the germline J gene. The chain uses TRBV7-2 and TRBJ1-2; D is ambiguous. Germline loops: CDR1 SGHTA, CDR2 FQGNSA. The CDR3 runs to 15 residues. The covered CDR3 bases are TGTGCCAGCAGCATAGCCCCCAGTTTACCCTATGGC. This encodes CASSIAPSLPYG. The full CDR3 protein reads CASSIAPSLPYGYTF. The full variable domain, rest sourced from reference TRBV7-2 and TRBJ1-2, is GAGVSQSPSNKVTEKGKDVELRCDPISGHTALYWYRQSLGQGLEFLIYFQGNSAPDKSGLPSDRFSAERTGGSVSTLTIQRTQQEDSAVYLCASSIAPSLPYGYTFGSGTRLTVV.

As to this clone: The DNA ends 3 residues before the CDR3 does, and the rest of the CDR3 is filled in from the germline J gene. V is TRBV5-1 and J is TRBJ2-1, with 8 bases that match TRBD1. V shed 1 base, J shed 7 bases, and the junction held 10 bases outside the gene matches. The CDR3 covers 16 residues. Per germline, CDR1 SGHRS and CDR2 YFSETQ. The CDR3 bases that were read are TGCGCCAGCAGCTTGAATCCAGGACAGGGAAGAAATGAG. Residues: CASSLNPGQGRNE. Given in full, the CDR3 is CASSLNPGQGRNEQFF. Supplemented by reference TRBV5-1 and TRBJ2-1, the full variable domain reads KAGVTQTPRYLIKTRGQQVTLSCSPISGHRSVSWYQQTPGQGLQFLFEYFSETQRNKGNFPGRFSGRQFSNSRSEMNVSTLELGDSALYLCASSLNPGQGRNEQFFGPGTRLTVL.